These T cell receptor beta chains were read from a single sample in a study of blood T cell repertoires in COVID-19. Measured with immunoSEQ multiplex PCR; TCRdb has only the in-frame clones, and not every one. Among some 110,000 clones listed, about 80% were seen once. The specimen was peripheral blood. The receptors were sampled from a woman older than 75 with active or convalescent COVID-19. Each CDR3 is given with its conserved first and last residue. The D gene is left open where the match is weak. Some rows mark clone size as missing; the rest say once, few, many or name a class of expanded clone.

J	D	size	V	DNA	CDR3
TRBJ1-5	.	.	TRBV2	TGTGCCAGCGAGTTGGCCAGGAGCAATCAGCCCCAGCATTTT	CASELARSNQPQHF
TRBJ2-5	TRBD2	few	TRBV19	TGTGCCAGTAGTATAGGAGCGCTAGCGGGGGCCCCCCAAGAGACCCAGTACTTC	CASSIGALAGAPQETQYF
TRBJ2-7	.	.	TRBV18	TGTGCCAGCTCACTACAGCCGGGAGCCTACGAGCAGTACTTC	CASSLQPGAYEQYF
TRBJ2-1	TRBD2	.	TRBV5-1	TGCGCCAGCAGCCTCCAATCTAGCGGCCATTTACGTAGTGAGCAGTTCTTC	CASSLQSSGHLRSEQFF
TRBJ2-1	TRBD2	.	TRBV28	TGTGCCAGCAGGGGGGTCGGGGGACTAGCGGGAGTGCATGAGCAGTTCTTC	CASRGVGGLAGVHEQFF
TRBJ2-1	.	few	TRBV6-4	TGTGCCAGCAGTTGGTTTAGCGTGAGCTCCTACAATGAGCAGTTCTTC	CASSWFSVSSYNEQFF
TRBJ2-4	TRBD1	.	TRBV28	TGTGCCAGCAGTTCAATAGACAGGGCAAACATTCAGTACTTC	CASSSIDRANIQYF
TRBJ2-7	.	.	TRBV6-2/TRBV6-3	TGTGCCAGCAGTTACCCCACCTACGAGCAGTACTTC	CASSYPTYEQYF
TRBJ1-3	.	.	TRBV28	TGTGCCAGCAGTTCACAATCGGGACATGCTGGAAACACCATATATTTT	CASSSQSGHAGNTIYF
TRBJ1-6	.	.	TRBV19	TGTGCCAGCAAACAGGGTGGTAATTCACCCCTCCACTTT	CASKQGGNSPLHF
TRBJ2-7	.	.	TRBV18	TGTGCCAGCTCAGACATACAGGGATCCGAGCAGTACTTC	CASSDIQGSEQYF
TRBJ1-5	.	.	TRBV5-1	TGCGCCAGCAGCTTGGGGACAGCTAGCAATCAGCCCCAGCATTTT	CASSLGTASNQPQHF
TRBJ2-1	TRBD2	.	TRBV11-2	TGTGCCAGCAGCCCCACGGGACTATCTCAGTTCTTC	CASSPTGLSQFF
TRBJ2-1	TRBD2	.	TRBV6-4	TGTGCCAGACTAGCGGGATTAGTGGGCTCCTACAATGAGCAGTTCTTC	CARLAGLVGSYNEQFF
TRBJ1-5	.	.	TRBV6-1	TGTGCCAGCAGTGAAGCGGGGGGGAGTATCAATCAGCCCCAGCATTTT	CASSEAGGSINQPQHF
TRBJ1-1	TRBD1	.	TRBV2	TGTGCCAGCAGTGACCCCGGACAGGGTTTTTTCACTGAAGCTTTCTTT	CASSDPGQGFFTEAFF
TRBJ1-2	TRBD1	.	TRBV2	TGTGCCAGCAGTGACCCCCCGGACAGGGGGGGGAATGGCTACACCTTC	CASSDPPDRGGNGYTF
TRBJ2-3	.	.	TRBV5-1	TGCGCCAGCAGCCCCGAGGGCACAGATACGCAGTATTTT	CASSPEGTDTQYF
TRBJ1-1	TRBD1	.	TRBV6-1	TGTGCCAGCAGTGACCAAAGACAGGGCCCTACCACTGAAGCTTTCTTT	CASSDQRQGPTTEAFF
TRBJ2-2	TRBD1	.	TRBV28	TGTGCCAGCGGACAGGGGCTCACCGGGGAGCTGTTTTTT	CASGQGLTGELFF
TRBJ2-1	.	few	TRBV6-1	TGTGCCAGCAGGGAAGACAGGTATTCTTTTAGGAATGAGCAGTTCTTC	CASREDRYSFRNEQFF
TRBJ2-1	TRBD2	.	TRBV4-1	TGCGCCAGCAGCCCCGGGGCGGGGGTTCCGACCCTCTCCTACAATGAGCAGTTCTTC	CASSPGAGVPTLSYNEQFF
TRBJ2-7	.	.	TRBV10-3	TGTGCCATCAGTGCGGTGGACGAGCAGTACTTC	CAISAVDEQYF
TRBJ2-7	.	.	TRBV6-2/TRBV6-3	TGTGCCAGCAGTTACTCGATTTCTCGGAGAAACTCCTACGAGCAGTACTTC	CASSYSISRRNSYEQYF
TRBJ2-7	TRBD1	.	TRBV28	TGTGCCAGCAGTGGACAGGGGGCGCGTTTCGAGCAGTACTTC	CASSGQGARFEQYF
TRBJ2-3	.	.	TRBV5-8	TGTGCCAGCAGCTTGCCGGGATACACAGATACGCAGTATTTT	CASSLPGYTDTQYF
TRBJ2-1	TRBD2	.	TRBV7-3	TGTGCCAGCAGCGCCCGACTAGCGGGAGGGCGTGGTGAGCAGTTCTTC	CASSARLAGGRGEQFF
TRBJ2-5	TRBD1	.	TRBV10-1	TGCGCCAGCAGCATCCCGGGACAGGGGTACCAAGAGACCCAGTACTTC	CASSIPGQGYQETQYF
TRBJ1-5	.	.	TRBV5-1	TGCGCCAGCAGCTTCGGTGGTCGCAATCAGCCCCAGCATTTT	CASSFGGRNQPQHF
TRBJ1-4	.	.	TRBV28	TGTGCCAGCAGTTTAATTGATCCGAGGCAGCCTAATGAAAAACTGTTTTTT	CASSLIDPRQPNEKLFF
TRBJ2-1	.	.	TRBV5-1	TGCGCCAGCAGCCTTATGGGGAGGGGGAGGTATGAGCAGTTCTTC	CASSLMGRGRYEQFF
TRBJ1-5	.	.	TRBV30	TGTGCCTGGAGTGTAGGGGGGGATAGCAATCAGCCCCAGCATTTT	CAWSVGGDSNQPQHF
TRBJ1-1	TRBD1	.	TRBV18	TGTGCCAGCTCACCAGTCGGGACAGGGGTAGCTTTCTTT	CASSPVGTGVAFF
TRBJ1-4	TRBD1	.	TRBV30	TGTGCCTGGAGTGACGGGACAGGGTACAAGGAAAAACTGTTTTTT	CAWSDGTGYKEKLFF
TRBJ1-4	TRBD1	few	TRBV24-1	TGTGCCACCAGTGATTTGCGGACGGGACAGCTTCGCGAAAAACTGTTTTTT	CATSDLRTGQLREKLFF
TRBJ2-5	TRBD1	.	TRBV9	TGTGCCAGCAGCCTGGGACAGGGGGCGGCTCAGTACTTC	CASSLGQGAAQYF
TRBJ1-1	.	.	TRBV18	TGTGCCAGCTCACCACAACAGGAAATGAACACTGAAGCTTTCTTT	CASSPQQEMNTEAFF
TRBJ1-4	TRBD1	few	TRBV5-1	TGCGCCAGCAGCGTGACAGGGGTGGAGAATGAAAAACTGTTTTTT	CASSVTGVENEKLFF
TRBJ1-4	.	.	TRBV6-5	TGTGCCAGCAGTTACGAGGGAACTAATGAAAAACTGTTTTTT	CASSYEGTNEKLFF
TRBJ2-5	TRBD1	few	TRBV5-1	TGCGCCAGCAGCTTGGGGACAGGGCGTACTGAGACCCAGTACTTC	CASSLGTGRTETQYF
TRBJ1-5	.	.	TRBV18	TGTGCCAGCTCACCGGGAGGAAAAGGCAATCAGCCCCAGCATTTT	CASSPGGKGNQPQHF